These T cell receptor beta chains were read from a single sample in a study of T cells after yellow fever vaccination. One entry per CDR3 protein results from TCRdb running MiXCR on the 5' RACE reads. The table lists approximately 610,000 distinct CDR3 sequences, about a sixth of them singletons. The sequencing here drew on PBMCs, taken 5 days after the first yellow fever vaccination. Receptor source: a man between 18 and 35 years old who received the YFV17D yellow fever vaccine. Both conserved end residues are part of each CDR3. Fields, in order: clone size, J gene, V gene, D gene, CDR3 protein, CDR3 DNA. A D gene is named only where the DNA matches it firmly. Not every row has a clone size; where given, it reads once, few, many or a size class.

. TRBJ2-7 TRBV30 . CAWSVLRGGPNYEQYF TGTGCCTGGAGTGTACTCAGGGGAGGCCCCAACTACGAGCAGTACTTC
many TRBJ1-6 TRBV3-1 TRBD1 CASSPRDRINSPLHF TGTGCCAGCAGCCCCCGGGACAGGATTAATTCACCCCTCCACTTT
few TRBJ2-3 TRBV10-3 . CAISEQRSDTQYF TGTGCCATCAGTGAACAAAGGTCAGATACGCAGTATTTT
few TRBJ1-2 TRBV25-1 . CASSEVGAEANYGYTF TGTGCCAGCAGTGAAGTCGGGGCAGAAGCTAACTATGGCTACACCTTC
few TRBJ2-3 TRBV7-9 . CASSDPGNPDTQYF TGTGCCAGCAGCGATCCCGGGAATCCAGATACGCAGTATTTT
. TRBJ2-3 TRBV11-1 . CASSLAQEDTQYF TGTGCCAGCAGCTTAGCGCAGGAAGATACGCAGTATTTT
few TRBJ2-7 TRBV25-1 . CASSVALEQYF TGTGCCAGCAGTGTTGCCCTCGAGCAGTACTTC
many TRBJ2-5 TRBV7-9 . CASSLVHYQETQYF TGTGCCAGCAGCTTGGTCCACTATCAAGAGACCCAGTACTTC
few TRBJ2-3 TRBV7-2 TRBD1 CASSPRYRDRDTQYF TGTGCCAGCAGCCCTCGTTACCGGGACAGAGATACGCAGTATTTT
many TRBJ2-2 TRBV5-1 . CASRPGGTNTGELFF TGCGCCAGCAGACCGGGGGGCACGAACACCGGGGAGCTGTTTTTT
. TRBJ1-1 TRBV15 . CATSRGSSEAFF TGTGCCACCAGTCGGGGGTCCAGTGAAGCTTTCTTT
. TRBJ2-1 TRBV6-5 TRBD1 CASSYYRGGYNEQFF TGTGCCAGCAGTTATTACAGGGGTGGCTACAATGAGCAGTTCTTC
. TRBJ1-1 TRBV5-1 . CASSPFQGGGTEAFF TGCGCCAGCAGCCCCTTTCAGGGAGGCGGCACTGAAGCTTTCTTT
few TRBJ2-3 TRBV5-8 . CASSTYEDTQYF TGTGCCAGCAGCACATACGAGGATACGCAGTATTTT
few TRBJ2-7 TRBV12-3/TRBV12-4 . CASSPLSPGFYEQYF TGTGCCAGCAGTCCACTAAGCCCAGGGTTTTACGAGCAGTACTTC
. TRBJ1-5 TRBV12-3/TRBV12-4 . CASSLRGLNQPQHF TGTGCCAGCAGTTTACGGGGCCTAAATCAGCCCCAGCATTTT
. TRBJ2-2 TRBV12-3/TRBV12-4 . CASSPRFTGELFF TGTGCCAGCAGTCCTCGGTTCACCGGGGAGCTGTTTTTT
. TRBJ2-6 TRBV12-3/TRBV12-4 . CASTKTPGANVLTF TGTGCCAGCACCAAGACCCCTGGGGCCAACGTCCTGACTTTC
few TRBJ1-2 TRBV6-1 TRBD1 CASRSGTGGSGYGYTF TGTGCCAGCAGGTCCGGGACAGGGGGTAGCGGCTATGGCTACACCTTC
many TRBJ2-2 TRBV2 . CASSNEAGELFF TGTGCCAGCAGTAACGAGGCCGGGGAGCTGTTTTTT
many TRBJ2-1 TRBV5-1 . CASSLAGAVGQNEQFF TGCGCCAGCAGCTTGGCCGGGGCAGTCGGTCAGAATGAGCAGTTCTTC
. TRBJ2-3 TRBV7-2 TRBD2 CASGEGPSTDTQYF TGTGCCAGCGGGGAGGGGCCGAGCACAGATACGCAGTATTTT
. TRBJ1-5 TRBV11-2 . CASSSGTVDQPQHF TGTGCCAGCAGCTCTGGGACGGTAGATCAGCCCCAGCATTTT
. TRBJ1-2 TRBV13 . CASSLRGMNYGYTF TGTGCCAGCAGCTTACGAGGGATGAACTATGGCTACACCTTC
few TRBJ1-1 TRBV20-1 TRBD1 CSAGGAGTVNTEAFF TGCAGTGCGGGAGGGGCTGGGACAGTGAACACTGAAGCTTTCTTT
few TRBJ1-2 TRBV3-1 TRBD1 CASSLRDRDLPGYTF TGTGCCAGCAGCCTGCGGGACAGGGACCTTCCCGGCTACACCTTC
few TRBJ2-2 TRBV7-2 . CASSSSVYTGELFF TGTGCCAGCAGCTCCTCGGTTTACACCGGGGAGCTGTTTTTT
. TRBJ1-1 TRBV24-1 TRBD1 CATRGDSKAFF TGTGCCACCAGAGGGGACAGCAAAGCTTTCTTT
. TRBJ1-2 TRBV7-2 TRBD1 CASSFSGTGFYGYTF TGTGCCAGCAGCTTTTCCGGGACAGGCTTCTATGGCTACACCTTC
. TRBJ2-5 TRBV7-2 TRBD2 CASSPAGGGETQYF TGTGCCAGCAGCCCCGCGGGGGGCGGAGAGACCCAGTACTTC
few TRBJ2-1 TRBV5-1 TRBD1 CASRLQGADNEQFF TGCGCCAGCAGACTACAGGGGGCTGACAATGAGCAGTTCTTC
few TRBJ2-2 TRBV7-8 . CASSLVGGNTGELFF TGTGCCAGCAGCTTAGTCGGGGGAAACACCGGGGAGCTGTTTTTT
few TRBJ2-1 TRBV4-3 . CASSQDHKRAYNEQFF TGCGCCAGCAGCCAAGATCATAAGAGAGCGTACAATGAGCAGTTCTTC
few TRBJ1-2 TRBV29-1 TRBD1 CSVVNRGYGYTF TGCAGCGTTGTGAACAGGGGCTATGGCTACACCTTC
. TRBJ2-3 TRBV6-5 . CASSYSELAHFTDTQYF TGTGCCAGCAGTTACTCAGAACTAGCCCACTTCACAGATACGCAGTATTTT
many TRBJ2-3 TRBV12-3/TRBV12-4 . CASSLRRDTQYF TGTGCCAGCAGTTTGCGCCGGGATACGCAGTATTTT
few TRBJ1-2 TRBV27 . CASSFRQGSNYGYTF TGTGCCAGCAGTTTCCGCCAGGGCTCTAACTATGGCTACACCTTC
. TRBJ1-1 TRBV5-4 . CASSLVGGARTEAFF TGTGCCAGCAGCTTGGTGGGGGGCGCGCGGACTGAAGCTTTCTTT
many TRBJ2-3 TRBV4-3 TRBD2 CASSQGASGFSTDTQYF TGCGCCAGCAGCCAAGGGGCTAGCGGGTTTAGCACAGATACGCAGTATTTT
. TRBJ2-5 TRBV4-3 TRBD1 CASSQDSGQGGGQYF TGCGCCAGCAGCCAAGATTCGGGACAGGGAGGAGGCCAGTACTTC
. TRBJ1-1 TRBV6-5 TRBD1 CASSWRQGIAEAFF TGTGCCAGCAGTTGGCGACAGGGGATCGCTGAAGCTTTCTTT
. TRBJ2-1 TRBV19 TRBD2 CASSKGLGSGVYNEQFF TGTGCCAGTAGCAAAGGGTTGGGAAGCGGGGTATACAATGAGCAGTTCTTC
many TRBJ1-5 TRBV10-3 TRBD1 CAISESGDRVNQPQHF TGTGCCATCAGTGAGTCCGGAGACAGGGTAAATCAGCCCCAGCATTTT
. TRBJ2-1 TRBV4-3 TRBD2 CASSQDLGGGNEQFF TGCGCCAGCAGCCAAGATTTGGGGGGGGGTAATGAGCAGTTCTTC
. TRBJ2-3 TRBV19 . CASSTPPGWATDTQYF TGTGCCAGTAGTACCCCTCCGGGGTGGGCCACAGATACGCAGTATTTT
. TRBJ1-3 TRBV4-3 . CASSQDATTGNTIYF TGCGCCAGCAGCCAAGATGCAACAACCGGAAACACCATATATTTT
. TRBJ2-1 TRBV15 . CATSRRDSSYNEQFF TGTGCCACCAGCAGGAGAGACAGCTCCTACAATGAGCAGTTCTTC
. TRBJ2-5 TRBV20-1 . CSARGPGKETQYF TGCAGTGCTAGGGGACCAGGGAAAGAGACCCAGTACTTC
. TRBJ1-2 TRBV7-6 . CASSFEPGPDDGYTF TGTGCCAGCAGCTTCGAACCGGGTCCCGACGATGGCTACACCTTC
few TRBJ1-1 TRBV6-2/TRBV6-3 TRBD1 CASSYRTGDTEAFF TGTGCCAGCAGTTACCGCACAGGGGACACTGAAGCTTTCTTT
few TRBJ2-5 TRBV7-2 . CASSFQGGQQETQYF TGTGCCAGCAGCTTCCAGGGGGGACAGCAAGAGACCCAGTACTTC
. TRBJ2-1 TRBV6-1 TRBD1 CASSEQGANTNEQFF TGTGCCAGCAGTGAACAGGGGGCTAATACGAATGAGCAGTTCTTC
. TRBJ1-1 TRBV7-9 . CASSFQTEAFF TGTGCCAGCAGCTTCCAGACTGAAGCTTTCTTT
many TRBJ2-3 TRBV7-2 . CASSPGTGDTQYF TGTGCCAGCAGCCCCGGAACCGGGGATACGCAGTATTTT
many TRBJ2-4 TRBV12-3/TRBV12-4 . CASSFEWGVAKNIQYF TGTGCCAGCAGTTTCGAGTGGGGGGTAGCCAAAAACATTCAGTACTTC
few TRBJ2-3 TRBV24-1 . CATSDPTSGASTDTQYF TGTGCCACCAGTGATCCAACCTCAGGGGCGAGCACAGATACGCAGTATTTT
. TRBJ2-5 TRBV7-8 TRBD2 CASSFIAGWPETQYF TGTGCCAGCAGCTTCATAGCGGGGTGGCCGGAGACCCAGTACTTC
. TRBJ2-5 TRBV9 . CASSAHQETQYF TGTGCCAGCAGCGCCCATCAAGAGACCCAGTACTTC
many TRBJ1-6 TRBV6-2/TRBV6-3 . CASSYQGANSPLHF TGTGCCAGCAGTTACCAGGGCGCGAATTCACCCCTCCACTTT